This T cell receptor beta chain was identified during a study of persistence of HIV-infected CD4 T cells. Study conclusions and caveats: CMV- and Gag-responding cells had lower TCRbeta richness than CD3/CD28-responding cells. Proviral oligoclonality tracked with TCR oligoclonality within the same sorted cells. Antigen-responding cells were enriched for degenerate expanded CDR3beta sequences.

Sequencing used immunoSEQ version 4 in survey mode. This table comes from immunoSEQ multiplex PCR, and its TCRdb copy is limited to in-frame clones, with some not included. The sample includes around 26,000 clones, 74% seen only once; the top ten take over 1.5%. Comment on this clone: Its specificity is not known.

Cells were stimulated with overlapping HIV-1 Gag 15-mer peptides. Sorting selected CD4+ T cells upregulating both CD40 ligand and CD69. Donors were HIV-1-infected adults who began suppressive ART during chronic infection. With 4 bases clipped from V and 5 bases from J, the junction kept 10 bases outside the gene matches. Germline values: CDR1 KGHDR, CDR2 SFDVKD. This CDR3 comprises 16 residues. The chain uses TRBV24-1 and TRBJ1-5; 7 bases fit TRBD1. This material consisted of CD4+ T cells sorted from PBMCs after approximately 19-hour stimulation, taken from a patient who received antiretroviral therapy. The receptor was isolated from an adult man with HIV who was CMV-seropositive. CDR3 sequence: CATSDRGQPWDQPQHF. The CDR3 region has the DNA TGTGCCACCAGTGACCGGGGACAGCCCTGGGATCAGCCCCAGCATTTT.